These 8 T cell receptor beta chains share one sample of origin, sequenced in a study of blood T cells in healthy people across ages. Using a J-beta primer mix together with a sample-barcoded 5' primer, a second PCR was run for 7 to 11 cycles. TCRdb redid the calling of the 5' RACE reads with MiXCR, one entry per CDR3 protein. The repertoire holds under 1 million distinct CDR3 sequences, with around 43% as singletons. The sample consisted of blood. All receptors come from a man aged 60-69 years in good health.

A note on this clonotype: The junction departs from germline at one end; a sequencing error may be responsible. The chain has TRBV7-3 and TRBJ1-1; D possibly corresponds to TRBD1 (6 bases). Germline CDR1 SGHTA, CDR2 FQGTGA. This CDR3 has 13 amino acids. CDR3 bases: TGTGCCAACAGCCAGACAGGGAACACTGAAGCTTTCTTT. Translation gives CANSQTGNTEAFF.

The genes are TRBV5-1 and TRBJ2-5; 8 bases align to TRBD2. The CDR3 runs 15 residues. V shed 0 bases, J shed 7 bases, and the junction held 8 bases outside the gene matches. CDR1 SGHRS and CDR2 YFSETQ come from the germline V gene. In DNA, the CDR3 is TGCGCCAGCAGCTTGGAAACGGGGGGGCTCGGGACCCAGTACTTC. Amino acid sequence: CASSLETGGLGTQYF.

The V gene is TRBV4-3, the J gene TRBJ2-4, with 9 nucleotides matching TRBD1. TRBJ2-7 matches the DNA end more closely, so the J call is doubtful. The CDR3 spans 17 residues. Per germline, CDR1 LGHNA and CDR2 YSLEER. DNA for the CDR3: TGCGCCAGCAGCCAGAGCCCTTGGGGGGGACAGGGATACGAGCAGTACTTC. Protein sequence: CASSQSPWGGQGYEQYF.

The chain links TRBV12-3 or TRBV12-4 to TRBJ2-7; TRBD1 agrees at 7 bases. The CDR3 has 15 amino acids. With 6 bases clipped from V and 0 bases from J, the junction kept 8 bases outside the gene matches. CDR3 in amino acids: CASSKTGVFSYEQYF. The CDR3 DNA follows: TGTGCCAGCAGCAAAACAGGGGTTTTCTCCTACGAGCAGTACTTC.

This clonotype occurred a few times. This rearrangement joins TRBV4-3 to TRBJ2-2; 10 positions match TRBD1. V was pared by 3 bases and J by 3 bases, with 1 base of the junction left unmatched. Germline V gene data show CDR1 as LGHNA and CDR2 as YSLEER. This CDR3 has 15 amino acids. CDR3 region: CASSHGTGDTGELFF. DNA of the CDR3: TGCGCCAGCAGCCACGGGACAGGGGACACCGGGGAGCTGTTTTTT.

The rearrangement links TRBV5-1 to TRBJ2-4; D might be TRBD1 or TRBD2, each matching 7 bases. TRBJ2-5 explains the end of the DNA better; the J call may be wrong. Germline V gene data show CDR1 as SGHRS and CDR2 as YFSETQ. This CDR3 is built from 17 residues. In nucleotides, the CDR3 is TGCGCCAGCAGCTTGGCCGCGTCGGCAGGGGGGGGTGAGACCCAGTACTTC. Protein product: CASSLAASAGGGETQYF.

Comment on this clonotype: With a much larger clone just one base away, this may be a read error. The CDR3 nucleotides are TGCGGCGCTAACCTTGAAGGACAGGGGTCGTACGAGCAGTACTTC. This translates into CGANLEGQGSYEQYF. The chain has TRBV29-1 and TRBJ2-7; TRBD1 matches 9 bases. This CDR3 contains 15 residues. CDR1 is SQVTM, CDR2 ANQGSEA, per germline.

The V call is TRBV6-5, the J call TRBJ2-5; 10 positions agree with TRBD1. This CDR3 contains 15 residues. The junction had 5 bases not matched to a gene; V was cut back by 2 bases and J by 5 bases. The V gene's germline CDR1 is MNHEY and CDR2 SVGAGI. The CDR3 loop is CASSYGDRGHETQYF. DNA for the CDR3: TGTGCCAGCAGTTACGGGGACAGGGGACACGAGACCCAGTACTTC.